This TCR beta chain was profiled in a study of T-cell memory formation after mild COVID-19. This clonotype has more than one count but fewer than ten. The V and J ends lost 5 bases and 5 bases, in that order; junction bases with no gene match: 8. The CDR3 consists of 16 residues. Germline V CDR1 and CDR2: SEHNR, FQNEAQ (reference sequence). TCRdb reprocessed the 5' RACE reads via MiXCR and lists one record per CDR3 protein. The table records about 110,000 distinct CDR3 sequences, approximately 17% of them present only once. The sequenced material came from PBMCs or a T cell subset sorted from them (not recorded which). This rearrangement joins TRBV7-9 to TRBJ2-3; 12 nucleotides match TRBD2. This TCR came from an adult woman who had mild COVID-19 (a few samples of this study predate the infection). Cell type and time point are not known. CDR3: CASSPTSGGIGDTQYF. CDR3 coding DNA: TGTGCCAGCAGCCCCACTAGCGGGGGGATCGGAGATACGCAGTATTTT.